This entry features one TCR beta chain sequence. This sample stems from a study of blood T cell repertoires in COVID-19. Study at large: Samples of COVID-19 (acute and convalescent) were obtained from the United States, Italy and Spain. PBMCs, B-cell-depleted T cells, or T cells were the source of the cDNA or gDNA that made up the material.

Per the study methods: Reference gene primer amplification gave nucleated cell count estimates. Repertoires were generated with immunoSEQ multiplex PCR, while TCRdb's copy carries only in-frame clones and drops some. That table gives V, J and clone size, and the DNA gave D and trimming. The data hold 53,000 or so clones, with 90% observed a single time. Trimming removed 6 bases from V and 2 bases from J, with 17 bases in between. In germline, CDR1 is MDHEN, CDR2 SYDVKM. This CDR3 contains 15 residues. The chain is built from TRBV28 and TRBJ2-7; weak D call: TRBD2 (6 bases). Sequenced: peripheral blood. This sequence was found in a human donor in a cohort sampled during active COVID-19. CDR3 coding DNA: TGTGCCAGCAGGTGGCGGGGCGGGAAGGCCTACGAGCAGTACTTC. Amino acid sequence: CASRWRGGKAYEQYF. Together with reference TRBV28 and TRBJ2-7, the CDR3 gives the full variable domain: DVKVTQSSRYLVKRTGEKVFLECVQDMDHENMFWYRQDPGLGLRLIYFSYDVKMKEKGDIPEGYSVSREKKERFSLILESASTNQTSMYLCASRWRGGKAYEQYFGPGTRLTVT.